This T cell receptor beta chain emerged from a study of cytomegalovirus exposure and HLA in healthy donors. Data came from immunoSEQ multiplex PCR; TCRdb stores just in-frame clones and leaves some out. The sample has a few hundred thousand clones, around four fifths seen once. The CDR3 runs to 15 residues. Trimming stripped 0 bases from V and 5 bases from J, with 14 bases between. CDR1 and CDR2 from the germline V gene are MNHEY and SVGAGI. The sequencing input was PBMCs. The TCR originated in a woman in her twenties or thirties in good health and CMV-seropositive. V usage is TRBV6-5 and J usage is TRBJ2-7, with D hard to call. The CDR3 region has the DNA TGTGCCAGCAGTTACTCGATCGGTCTGGTGGACGAGCAGTACTTC. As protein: CASSYSIGLVDEQYF.